This T cell receptor (beta chain) was identified in a study of T cells after yellow fever vaccination. Study background: Low-cell-number fractions underwent preparation using SMART-Seq v4 Ultra Low Input.

The V gene lost 1 base and the J gene lost 7 bases, with 11 bases spanning the gap. Germline CDR1 LGHNA, CDR2 YSLEER. This CDR3 comprises 15 residues. This clonotype was observed a handful of times. Each CDR3 protein gets one entry after TCRdb re-called the 5' RACE reads with MiXCR. The data contain about 99,000 distinct CDR3 sequences, about 5.8% of them seen just once; the ten biggest clones take up roughly 41%. This TCR derives from a man between 18 and 35 years old who received the YFV17D yellow fever vaccine. The rearrangement joins TRBV4-3 to TRBJ1-6, with a tentative D call TRBD1 (5 bases). The material sequenced was CD8+ T cells sorted from PBMCs, taken 10 days after the yellow fever booster vaccination. Written as DNA, the CDR3 is TGCGCCAGCAGCCAAGTTAAGCAGGGAAATTCACCCCTCCACTTT. As protein: CASSQVKQGNSPLHF.